Sequencing of this T cell receptor (beta chain) was carried out in a study of identical twins. CDR3 length equals 15 residues. V lost 1 base and J lost 1, with 8 bases in between. Germline-derived CDR1 and CDR2 are LGHDT and YNNKEL (reference sequence). Through template switching, a universal primer site was introduced, and the cDNA contained unique molecular identifiers. TCRdb re-called the 5' RACE reads through MiXCR, storing one row per CDR3 protein. The sample lists about 570,000 distinct CDR3 sequences; 9% to 10% were seen once. These data were also reused for a study on yellow fever vaccine responses in identical twins. That work adds: The T cell response to vaccination in identical twins was reportedly partly convergent and partly personalized.

Material for sequencing was PBMCs. This receptor was obtained from a woman aged 18 to 35 in good health. The rearrangement joins TRBV3-1 to TRBJ2-1; the D is unclear. CDR3 sequence: CASSQVRVSYNEQFF. CDR3 DNA sequence: TGTGCCAGCAGCCAAGTCCGGGTTTCCTACAATGAGCAGTTCTTC.